This entry lists 27 T cell receptor beta chains sequenced from one sample in a study of blood T cell repertoires in COVID-19. Clones were read by immunoSEQ multiplex PCR, and TCRdb kept only the in-frame ones, dropping some. The sample includes roughly 190,000 clones, about 81% of them seen just once. The material sequenced was peripheral blood. The receptors here all came from a woman aged 55-75 years with COVID-19, enrolled during active disease.

The rearrangement links TRBV6-1 to TRBJ2-2; 10 bases are a match to TRBD2. CDR3 size: 17 residues. The germline CDR1 and CDR2 sequences are MNHNS and SASEGT. Unmatched junction bases numbered 5, after V lost 4 bases and J lost 0 bases. The CDR3 DNA follows: TGTGCCAGCAGTGTTAGCGGGGGGCCTTCGAACACCGGGGAGCTGTTTTTT. Translating gives CASSVSGGPSNTGELFF.

This chain uses TRBV3-1 (or the pseudogene TRBV3-2) with TRBJ2-5, with TRBD2 as a possible D gene (5 bases). Germline V gives CDR1 LGHDT, CDR2 YNNKEL (reference sequence). Deletions cut 2 bases from V and 4 bases from J, with 17 bases between. The CDR3 length is 16 residues. As DNA, the CDR3 is TGTGCCAGCAGCCAATCCCGGGGTAGCGAAATAGAGACCCAGTACTTC. Amino acid sequence: CASSQSRGSEIETQYF.

The rearrangement joins TRBV3-1 (or the pseudogene TRBV3-2) to TRBJ2-5; a possible D gene is TRBD1 (5 bases). The CDR3 runs to 14 residues. V was shortened by 5 bases and J by 1 base, with 11 bases between the two germline ends. The V gene's germline CDR1 is LGHDT and CDR2 YNNKEL (reference sequence). CDR3: CASSYRQPQETQYF. CDR3 nucleotides: TGTGCCAGCAGCTATCGACAGCCCCAAGAGACCCAGTACTTC.

The chain combines TRBV2 with TRBJ1-5, with 7 bases matching TRBD1. This CDR3 region has 16 residues. The germline gives CDR1 SNHLY, CDR2 FYNNEI. The J segment lost 1 base and the V segment lost 2 bases, leaving 5 bases of the junction unmatched. The CDR3 sequence: CASSEPHRGSNQPQHF. The CDR3 nucleotides read TGTGCCAGCAGTGAACCCCACAGGGGAAGCAATCAGCCCCAGCATTTT.

V usage is TRBV5-1 and J usage is TRBJ1-2; the D is unclear. Trimming removed 1 base from V and 8 bases from J, with 15 bases in between. CDR1 is SGHRS, CDR2 YFSETQ, per germline. The CDR3 is 14 amino acids. This CDR3 reads CASSLTVPTRGYTF. The CDR3 bases are TGCGCCAGCAGCTTGACAGTTCCTACCAGGGGCTACACCTTC.

The chain employs TRBV19 and TRBJ2-3; 7 nucleotides match TRBD1. The V segment lost 5 bases and the J segment 1 base; nucleotides outside the gene matches: 12. Germline V lookup: CDR1 LNHDA, CDR2 SQIVND (reference sequence). The CDR3 totals 17 residues. CDR3 bases: TGTGCCAGTAGTCCCCGCCCCGGGACAGAGGGCACAGATACGCAGTATTTT. Translation gives CASSPRPGTEGTDTQYF.

This clone occurred a few times. The chain joins TRBV11-1 to TRBJ2-3; 9 bases match TRBD1. Germline loops: CDR1 SGHAT, CDR2 FQDESV (reference sequence). This CDR3 is built from 15 residues. J lost 1 base, V lost 3 bases, and 2 bases had no gene match. CDR3 sequence: CASSFWDRGTDTQYF. The CDR3 DNA sequence: TGTGCCAGCAGCTTTTGGGACAGGGGCACAGATACGCAGTATTTT.

This clone was counted between two and nine times. The chain is built from TRBV4-1 and TRBJ1-6, with D tentatively TRBD1 (6 bases). V lost 4 bases, J lost 2 bases, and 18 bases lay in between. This CDR3 is 18 amino acids long. The germline V gene encodes CDR1 MGHRA and CDR2 YSYEKL. The CDR3 DNA follows: TGCGCCAGCAGCCTAAGGACATTGGACAGCCCCTATAATTCACCCCTCCACTTT. Translation: CASSLRTLDSPYNSPLHF.

The chain carries TRBV20-1 and TRBJ1-3; no definite D call. Trimming shortened V by 3 bases and J by 0 bases, and 12 bases separated the two germline ends. Germline CDR1 reads DFQATT; CDR2 reads SNEGSKA (reference sequence). The CDR3 has 15 amino acids. The CDR3 DNA reads as TGCAGTGCTAGTTACCAGTCAAGCTCTGGAAACACCATATATTTT. This sequence encodes CSASYQSSSGNTIYF.

This clone was seen repeatedly, ten times or more. The chain is built from TRBV5-1 and TRBJ2-4; 8 bases align to TRBD2. Trimming took 1 base from V and 2 from J; bases not matched to a gene: 8. The germline V gene encodes CDR1 SGHRS and CDR2 YFSETQ. CDR3 length equals 17 residues. The CDR3 reads CASSLTGTSVTKNIQYF. CDR3 bases: TGCGCCAGCAGCTTGACCGGGACTAGTGTAACCAAAAACATTCAGTACTTC.

The V call is TRBV29-1, the J call TRBJ1-3, with D tentatively TRBD1 (6 bases). The CDR3 covers 15 residues. In germline, CDR1 is SQVTM, CDR2 ANQGSEA. V gave up 0 bases and J gave up 3 bases, with 12 bases separating them. CDR3 nucleotide sequence: TGCAGCGTTGAAGATCGTGGGACACATGGAAACACCATATATTTT. It translates to CSVEDRGTHGNTIYF.

This clone was seen a single time. J is TRBJ2-7 and V is TRBV28; 10 positions match TRBD2. Germline lookup yields CDR1 MDHEN and CDR2 SYDVKM. The CDR3 runs to 14 residues. Unmatched junction bases numbered 9, after V lost 6 bases and J lost 7 bases. The CDR3 here is CASSSSGGPREQYV. The DNA for the CDR3 is TGTGCCAGCAGCTCTAGCGGGGGTCCGAGAGAGCAGTACGTC.

This clone has a handful of counts. The CDR3 nucleotides are TGTGCCAGCAGTGAAGGGACAGGGACTGGCTACACCTTC. It encodes CASSEGTGTGYTF. The chain is built from TRBV6-1 and TRBJ1-2, with TRBD1 matching 8 bases. Germline-derived CDR1 and CDR2 are MNHNS and SASEGT. The CDR3 is 13 residues long. The ends lost 1 base at V and 7 bases at J; junction bases unmatched: 2.

This sequence joins TRBV7-6 and TRBJ2-3; 7 nucleotides line up with TRBD2. The junction had 11 bases not matched to a gene; V was cut back by 0 bases and J by 5 bases. This CDR3 contains 17 residues. CDR1 is SGHVS, CDR2 FNYEAQ, per germline. DNA of the CDR3: TGTGCCAGCAGCTTAGCACGAGGGGCGGGGGACGGAGATACGCAGTATTTT. Protein: CASSLARGAGDGDTQYF.

The CDR3 loop is CASSDTGTRETQYF. CDR3 coding DNA: TGCGCCAGCAGCGACACCGGGACTAGAGAGACCCAGTACTTC. This rearrangement joins TRBV5-1 to TRBJ2-5; 8 bases map to TRBD2. Losses at the gene ends were 4 bases for V and 4 bases for J; bases not matched to a gene: 6. Germline CDR1 is SGHRS and CDR2 is YFSETQ. The CDR3 totals 14 residues.

V usage is TRBV19 and J usage is TRBJ1-5; 12 bases agree with TRBD1. The CDR3 has 15 residues. J gave up 7 bases and V 7 bases, and 8 bases lay outside the gene matches. CDR1 and CDR2 (germline): LNHDA, SQIVND (reference sequence). The CDR3 protein is CASTAGQGAGQPQHF. The CDR3 nucleotides are TGTGCCAGTACCGCGGGACAGGGGGCGGGACAGCCCCAGCATTTT.

J is TRBJ1-2 and V is TRBV6-5, with 12 bases identical to TRBD1. The V gene's germline CDR1 is MNHEY and CDR2 SVGAGI. Trimming cost V 4 bases and J 7 bases; bases outside gene matches: 4. This CDR3 spans 14 amino acids. The CDR3 bases are TGTGCCAGCAGTTCCGGGACAGGGGGCTCTGGCTACACCTTC. Encoded protein: CASSSGTGGSGYTF.

V gene TRBV6-6 combines with J gene TRBJ1-5; D possibly corresponds to TRBD1 (6 bases). CDR1 MNHNY and CDR2 SVGAGI come from the germline V gene (reference sequence). V gave up 2 bases and J gave up 10 bases, with 15 bases separating them. The CDR3 is 14 amino acids. Here the CDR3 reads CASSYNREGTPQHF. Here the CDR3 DNA reads TGTGCCAGCAGTTACAACAGGGAGGGGACTCCCCAGCATTTT.

The chain carries TRBV24-1 and TRBJ1-5; a weak D match, TRBD1 (5 bases). The CDR3 is made up of 13 amino acids. The germline CDR1 and CDR2 sequences are KGHDR and SFDVKD. V was cut by 10 bases and J by 6 bases, with 15 bases left in between. The CDR3 nucleotides are TGTGCCACTCGTTCTGGGGGGGGTCAGCCCCAGCATTTT. Translating it yields CATRSGGGQPQHF.

The chain has TRBV5-8 and TRBJ2-7; maybe TRBD2 (7 bases). V lost 0 bases and J lost 5, with 12 bases in between. CDR1 is SGHTS and CDR2 is YDEGEE in the germline V gene. CDR3 length: 14 residues. CDR3 coding DNA: TGTGCCAGCAGCTTGGATGGCGGGGGCGACGAGCAGTACGTC. Translated, it gives CASSLDGGGDEQYV.

J is TRBJ1-6 and V is TRBV19, with a possible D match to TRBD1 (5 bases). Germline V gives CDR1 LNHDA, CDR2 SQIVND (reference sequence). The CDR3 extends over 14 amino acids. The ends were cut back, 7 bases at V and 6 bases at J, with 13 bases in the middle. CDR3 protein: CASTPDIINSPLHF. The CDR3 nucleotides read TGTGCCAGTACTCCGGACATAATTAATTCACCCCTCCACTTT.

V usage is TRBV28 and J usage is TRBJ1-4; 11 bases are shared with TRBD1. Trimming removed 1 base from V and 7 bases from J; junction bases left unmatched: 2. The CDR3 runs 15 residues. In germline, CDR1 is MDHEN, CDR2 SYDVKM. The CDR3 is CASSLFGQGAEKLFF. The CDR3 coding sequence is TGTGCCAGCAGTTTATTCGGACAGGGGGCTGAAAAACTGTTTTTT.

The gene calls are TRBV15 and TRBJ2-4; D possibly corresponds to TRBD2 (6 bases). V gave up 0 bases and J gave up 1 base, with 16 bases separating them. The V gene's germline CDR1 is LNHNV and CDR2 YYDKDF (reference sequence). This CDR3 contains 18 residues. This CDR3 reads CATSREGGPSGAKNIQYF. The CDR3, as DNA: TGTGCCACCAGCAGAGAGGGGGGACCTTCGGGGGCCAAAAACATTCAGTACTTC.

This clone was observed many times. The chain recombines TRBV19 with TRBJ2-1; possible D gene TRBD2, 6 bases. From germline, CDR1 is LNHDA and CDR2 SQIVND (reference sequence). V dropped 7 bases and J dropped 4 bases, with 20 bases sitting between them. CDR3 length: 16 amino acids. The CDR3 reads CASTLNGGGRYNEQFF. The CDR3 DNA is TGTGCCAGTACCCTAAACGGGGGTGGACGTTACAATGAGCAGTTCTTC.

The chain carries TRBV2 and TRBJ2-2; D gene ambiguous. Deletions cut 6 bases from V and 6 bases from J, with 17 bases between. This CDR3 spans 15 amino acids. The germline V gene has CDR1 SNHLY and CDR2 FYNNEI. CDR3 loop: CASRELVASSGELFF. The CDR3, as DNA: TGTGCCAGCAGGGAGTTGGTAGCAAGCTCCGGGGAGCTGTTTTTT. Drawing the rest from reference TRBV2 and TRBJ2-2, the complete variable domain is EPEVTQTPSHQVTQMGQEVILRCVPISNHLYFYWYRQILGQKVEFLVSFYNNEISEKSEIFDDQFSVERPDGSNFTLKIRSTKLEDSAMYFCASRELVASSGELFFGEGSRLTVL.

This clone was seen a single time. This chain connects TRBV6-2 or TRBV6-3 to TRBJ2-7; TRBD2 matches 8 bases. The CDR3 consists of 15 residues. Looked up from germline, CDR1 is MNHEY and CDR2 is SVGEGT. V lost 5 bases to trimming and J lost 4 bases; unmatched junction nucleotides: 10. The CDR3 sequence is CASSPVAGGPYEQYV. CDR3 nucleotide sequence: TGTGCCAGCAGTCCGGTGGCGGGGGGACCGTACGAGCAGTACGTC.

Of note for this clone: Distinct nucleotide sequences in the sample also encode this CDR3. This sequence joins TRBV9 and TRBJ1-6, with D tentatively TRBD1 (6 bases). The V gene lost 3 bases and the J gene lost 9 bases, with 7 bases spanning the gap. Germline values: CDR1 SGDLS, CDR2 YYNGEE. The CDR3 runs 12 residues. In DNA, the CDR3 is TGTGCCAGCAGCGCACAGGGTTCACCCCTCCACTTT. Translation gives CASSAQGSPLHF. Supplemented by reference TRBV9 and TRBJ1-6, the full variable domain reads DSGVTQTPKHLITATGQRVTLRCSPRSGDLSVYWYQQSLDQGLQFLIQYYNGEERAKGNILERFSAQQFPDLHSELNLSSLELGDSALYFCASSAQGSPLHFGNGTRLTVT.